This T cell receptor (beta chain) was recovered during a study of Graves' ophthalmopathy and Graves' hyperthyroidism. Amplifying from RNA transcripts, the study obtained TCR beta CDR3 regions. First-round RT-PCR relied on HTBI primers, and a second-round multiplex PCR came next. TCRdb ran MiXCR on the multiplex PCR reads and lists one entry per CDR3 protein. The sample carries about 390,000 distinct CDR3 sequences, roughly a sixth recorded once. At least ten counts were recorded for this clonotype. Its antigen is undetermined. The study's findings and limits: Thyroid clonotypes that were expanded above 0.001 frequency mostly also appeared in blood. The model's prediction of ophthalmopathy progression had about 70% sensitivity and around 77% specificity.

The length of the CDR3 is 14 residues. Trimming pared 2 bases from V and 4 bases from J, leaving 11 bases between. Germline CDR1 and CDR2: MDHEN and SYDVKM. Sequenced input: peripheral blood. This clonotype was sampled from an adult woman with stable Graves' hyperthyroidism. The genes are TRBV28 and TRBJ2-5; D is unresolved. The CDR3 sequence is CASSLAPMLETQYF. CDR3 nucleotides: TGTGCCAGCAGTTTAGCCCCTATGTTAGAGACCCAGTACTTC.